Listed here is a single T cell receptor (beta chain). This sample was included in a study of blood T cell repertoires in COVID-19. Study-wide background: COVID-19 samples, acute and convalescent, were from the United States, Italy and Spain. PBMCs, B-cell-depleted T cells, or T cells provided the cDNA or gDNA that made up the material.

Germline V CDR1 and CDR2: PRHDT, FYEKMQ (reference sequence). The CDR3 loop spans 15 amino acids. The V end lost 6 bases, the J end lost 4 bases, and 18 bases lay between the germline ends. The assay was immunoSEQ multiplex PCR, and TCRdb's table has in-frame clones only and misses some. The data contain fewer than 50,000 clones, more than 70% of them singletons. The chain couples TRBV13 to TRBJ1-2; D is possibly TRBD1 (5 bases). Sequenced sample: peripheral blood. This TCR came from a human donor in a cohort sampled during active COVID-19. The CDR3 sequence: CASRYSQVDTYGYTF. The CDR3 nucleotides read TGTGCCAGCAGATATTCTCAGGTGGACACCTATGGCTACACCTTC.